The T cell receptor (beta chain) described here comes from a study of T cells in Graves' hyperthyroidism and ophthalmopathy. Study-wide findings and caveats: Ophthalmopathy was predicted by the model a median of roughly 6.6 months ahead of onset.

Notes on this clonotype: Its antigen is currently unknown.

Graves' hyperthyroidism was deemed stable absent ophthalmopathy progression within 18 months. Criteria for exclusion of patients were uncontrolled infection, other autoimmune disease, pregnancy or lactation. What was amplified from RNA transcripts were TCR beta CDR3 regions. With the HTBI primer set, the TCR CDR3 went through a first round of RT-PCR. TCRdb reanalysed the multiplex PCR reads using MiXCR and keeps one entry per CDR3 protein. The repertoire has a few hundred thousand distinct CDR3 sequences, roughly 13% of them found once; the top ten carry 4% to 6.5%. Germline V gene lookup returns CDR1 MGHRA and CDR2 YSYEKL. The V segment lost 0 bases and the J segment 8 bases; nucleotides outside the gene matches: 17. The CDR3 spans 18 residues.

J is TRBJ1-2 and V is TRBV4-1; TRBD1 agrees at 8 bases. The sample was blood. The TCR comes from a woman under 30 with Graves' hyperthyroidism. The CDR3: CASSQELVRAGGTKGYTF. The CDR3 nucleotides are TGCGCCAGCAGCCAAGAATTAGTACGGGCAGGGGGCACGAAAGGCTACACCTTC.